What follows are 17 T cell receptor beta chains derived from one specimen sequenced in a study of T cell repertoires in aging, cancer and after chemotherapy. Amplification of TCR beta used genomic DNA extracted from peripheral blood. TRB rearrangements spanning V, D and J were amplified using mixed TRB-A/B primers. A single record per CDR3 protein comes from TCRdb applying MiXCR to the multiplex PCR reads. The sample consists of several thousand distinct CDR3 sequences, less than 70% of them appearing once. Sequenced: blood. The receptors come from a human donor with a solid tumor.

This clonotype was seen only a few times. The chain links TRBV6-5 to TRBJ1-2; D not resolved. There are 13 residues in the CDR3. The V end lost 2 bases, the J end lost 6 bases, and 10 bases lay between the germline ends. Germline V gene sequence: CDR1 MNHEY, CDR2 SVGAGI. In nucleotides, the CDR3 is TGTGCCAGCAGTTACAACCCGGTCGATGGCTACACCTTC. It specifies CASSYNPVDGYTF.

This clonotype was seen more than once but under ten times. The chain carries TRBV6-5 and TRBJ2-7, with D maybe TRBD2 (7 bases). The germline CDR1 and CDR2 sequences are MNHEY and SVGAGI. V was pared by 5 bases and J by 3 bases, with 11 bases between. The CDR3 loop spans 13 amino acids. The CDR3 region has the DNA TGTGCCAGCAGTAGGGAGGGGGGCTACGAGCAGTACTTC. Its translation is CASSREGGYEQYF.

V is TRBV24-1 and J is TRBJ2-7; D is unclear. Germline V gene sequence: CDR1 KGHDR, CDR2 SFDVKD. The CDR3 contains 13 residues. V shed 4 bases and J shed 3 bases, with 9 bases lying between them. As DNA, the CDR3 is TGTGCCACCAGTGACGGCAGTCGCTACGAGCAGTACTTC. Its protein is CATSDGSRYEQYF.

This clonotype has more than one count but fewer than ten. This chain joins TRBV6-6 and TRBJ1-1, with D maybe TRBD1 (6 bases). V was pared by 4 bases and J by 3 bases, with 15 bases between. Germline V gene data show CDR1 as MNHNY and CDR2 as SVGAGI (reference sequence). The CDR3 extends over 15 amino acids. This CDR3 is CASSFQGPWDTEAFF. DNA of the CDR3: TGTGCCAGCAGTTTCCAGGGGCCCTGGGACACTGAAGCTTTCTTT.

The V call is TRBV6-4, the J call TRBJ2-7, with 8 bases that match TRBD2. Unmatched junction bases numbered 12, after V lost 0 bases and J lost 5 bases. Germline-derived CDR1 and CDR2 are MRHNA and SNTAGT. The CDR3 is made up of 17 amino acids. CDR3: CASSDSRVAGGFDEQYF. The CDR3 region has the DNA TGTGCCAGCAGTGACTCGAGGGTGGCGGGAGGTTTTGACGAGCAGTACTTC.

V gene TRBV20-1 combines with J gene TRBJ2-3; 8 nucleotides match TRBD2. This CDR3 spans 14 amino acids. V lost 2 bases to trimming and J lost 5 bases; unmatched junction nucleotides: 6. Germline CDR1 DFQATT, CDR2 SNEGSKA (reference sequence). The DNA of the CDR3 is TGCAGTGCTAGACCAGATCTAGCGGGAGATACGCAGTATTTT. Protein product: CSARPDLAGDTQYF.

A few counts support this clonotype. CDR3 DNA: TGCAGTGCTTATTCACCAGGGGGTTCCTACGAGCAGTACTTC. Encoded protein: CSAYSPGGSYEQYF. The genes are TRBV20-1 and TRBJ2-7; 7 positions agree with TRBD1. The J segment lost 1 base and the V segment lost 5 bases, leaving 8 bases of the junction unmatched. The CDR3 runs 14 residues. The germline V gene encodes CDR1 DFQATT and CDR2 SNEGSKA (reference sequence).

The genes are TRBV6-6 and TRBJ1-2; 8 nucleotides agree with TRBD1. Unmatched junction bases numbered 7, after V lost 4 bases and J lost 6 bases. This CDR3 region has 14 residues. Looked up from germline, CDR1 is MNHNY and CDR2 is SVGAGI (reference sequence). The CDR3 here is CASSSGQGIDGYTF. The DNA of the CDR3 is TGTGCCAGCAGTTCCGGACAGGGAATAGATGGCTACACCTTC.

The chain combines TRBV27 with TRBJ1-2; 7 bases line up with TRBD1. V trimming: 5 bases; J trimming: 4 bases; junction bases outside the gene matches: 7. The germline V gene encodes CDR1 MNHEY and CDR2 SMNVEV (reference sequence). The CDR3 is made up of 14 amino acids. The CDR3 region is CASSESTGPYGYTF. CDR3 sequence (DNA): TGTGCCAGCAGTGAATCGACAGGGCCCTATGGCTACACCTTC.

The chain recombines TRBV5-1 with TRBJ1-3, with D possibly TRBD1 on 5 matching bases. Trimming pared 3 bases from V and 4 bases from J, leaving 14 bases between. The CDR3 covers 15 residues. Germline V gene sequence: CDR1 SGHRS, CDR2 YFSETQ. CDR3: CASSSMGTAGNTIYF. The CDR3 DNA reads TGCGCCAGCAGCTCCATGGGGACGGCAGGAAACACCATATATTTT.

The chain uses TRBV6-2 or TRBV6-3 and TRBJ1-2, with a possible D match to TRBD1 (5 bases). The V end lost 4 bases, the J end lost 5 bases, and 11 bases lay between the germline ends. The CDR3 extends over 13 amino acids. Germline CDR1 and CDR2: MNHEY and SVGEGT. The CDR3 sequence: CASSLGLPYGYTF. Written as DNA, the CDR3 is TGTGCCAGCAGTTTGGGACTGCCTTATGGCTACACCTTC.

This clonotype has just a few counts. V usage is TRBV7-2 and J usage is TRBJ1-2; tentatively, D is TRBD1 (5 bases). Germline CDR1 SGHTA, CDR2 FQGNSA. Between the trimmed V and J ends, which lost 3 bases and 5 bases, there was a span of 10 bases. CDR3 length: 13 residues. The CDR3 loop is CASSFGREYGYTF. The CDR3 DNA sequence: TGTGCCAGCAGCTTTGGCAGGGAGTATGGCTACACCTTC.

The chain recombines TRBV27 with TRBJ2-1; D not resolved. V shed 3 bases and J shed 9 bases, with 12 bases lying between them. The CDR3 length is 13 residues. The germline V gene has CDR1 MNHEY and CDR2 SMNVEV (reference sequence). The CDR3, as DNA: TGTGCCAGCAGTTTTAAGGGCGTAACTGAGCAGTTCTTC. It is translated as CASSFKGVTEQFF.

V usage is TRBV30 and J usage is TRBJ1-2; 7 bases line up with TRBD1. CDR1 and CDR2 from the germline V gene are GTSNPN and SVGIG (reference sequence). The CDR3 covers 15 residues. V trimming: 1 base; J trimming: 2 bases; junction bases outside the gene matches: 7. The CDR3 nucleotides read TGTGCCTGGAGTGACGGCAGGGACAGAAACTATGGCTACACCTTC. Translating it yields CAWSDGRDRNYGYTF.

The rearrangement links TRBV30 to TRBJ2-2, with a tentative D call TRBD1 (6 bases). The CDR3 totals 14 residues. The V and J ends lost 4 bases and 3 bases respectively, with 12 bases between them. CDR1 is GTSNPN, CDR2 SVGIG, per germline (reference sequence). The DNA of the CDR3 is TGTGCCTGGAAGCCGGGACACGACACCGGGGAGCTGTTTTTT. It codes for CAWKPGHDTGELFF.

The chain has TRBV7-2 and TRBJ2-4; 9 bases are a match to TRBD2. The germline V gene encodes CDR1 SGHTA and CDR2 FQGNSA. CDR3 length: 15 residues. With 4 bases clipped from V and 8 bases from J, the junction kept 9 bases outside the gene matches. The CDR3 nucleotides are TGTGCCAGCAGCTCCAGCGGGGGGCGTATGGACATTCAGTACTTC. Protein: CASSSSGGRMDIQYF.

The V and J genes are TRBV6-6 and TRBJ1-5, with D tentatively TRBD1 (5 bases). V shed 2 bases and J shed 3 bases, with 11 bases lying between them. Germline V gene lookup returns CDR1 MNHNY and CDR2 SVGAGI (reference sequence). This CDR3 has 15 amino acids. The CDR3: CASSYPTGYNQPQHF. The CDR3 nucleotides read TGTGCCAGCAGTTACCCCACAGGCTACAATCAGCCCCAGCATTTT.